Following are 3 T cell receptor beta chains from one sample sequenced in a study of shared clonotypes between healthy human individuals. The table came from immunoSEQ multiplex PCR; TCRdb's copy has only in-frame clones and leaves some out. The sample contains millions of clones, approximately 92% of which appear only once. Sequenced: naive CD4+ T cells sorted from blood. As for subset: CD45RA+ positively selected. Every receptor here comes from a man between 18 and 29 years old in good health.

The rearrangement uses TRBV5-1 and TRBJ2-3, with 12 bases aligning to TRBD2. J gave up 3 bases and V 0 bases, and 5 bases lay outside the gene matches. The V gene's germline CDR1 is SGHRS and CDR2 YFSETQ. The CDR3 is 17 residues long. CDR3 sequence: CASSLVETSGGTDTQYF. The CDR3, as DNA: TGCGCCAGCAGCTTGGTCGAGACTAGCGGGGGAACAGATACGCAGTATTTT.

V is TRBV6-6 and J is TRBJ1-4; D remains ambiguous. CDR1 MNHNY and CDR2 SVGAGI come from the germline V gene (reference sequence). Trimming took off 5 bases at V and 3 bases at J, with 10 bases between the two ends. The CDR3 runs to 14 residues. Here the CDR3 DNA reads TGTGCCAGCAGTCTCGCAGACGCTAATGAAAAACTGTTTTTT. It translates to CASSLADANEKLFF.

The chain uses TRBV18 and TRBJ2-1; 13 bases are shared with TRBD2. The germline V gene has CDR1 KGHSH and CDR2 LQKENI. With 3 bases clipped from V and 13 bases from J, the junction kept 15 bases outside the gene matches. This CDR3 is built from 17 residues. The CDR3 region has the DNA TGTGCCAGCTCACCGGTCAAACTAGCGGGAGGGCCTGGACCACAGTTCTTC. Translating it yields CASSPVKLAGGPGPQFF.